The T cell receptor (beta chain) described here comes from a study of blood T cells in healthy people across ages. Study-wide findings and caveats: As age increased, TCR beta diversity per million T cells fell in a roughly linear fashion.

The V gene's germline CDR1 is MNHNY and CDR2 SVGAGI (reference sequence). Trimming removed 6 bases from V and 3 bases from J, with 9 bases in between. This CDR3 has 13 residues. Only a few counts were recorded for this clonotype. Its specificity is not known. Sample-barcoded 5' priming and a J-beta primer mix drove a second PCR of about 6 to 12 cycles. TCRdb recomputed calls from the 5' RACE reads with MiXCR, one row per CDR3 protein. Of 600,000 to 1,000,000 distinct CDR3 sequences in the sample, 55% to 75% are singletons; the top ten hold roughly 22%. This chain uses TRBV6-6 with TRBJ2-1; the D is unclear. Sample: blood. This clonotype originated in a man aged 25 to 45 in good health. CDR3 DNA: TGTGCCAGCAGCCCCCTAGACTACAATGAGCAGTTCTTC. Its translation: CASSPLDYNEQFF.